This T cell receptor beta chain was observed in a study of vaccination and CD4 T cells after COVID-19. The wider study: Post-COVID samples had a sampling time that fell a median roughly 100 days after diagnosis (range 35 to 161). Control wells got either CEFX epitopes, HIV-1 Nef peptides, or no peptide at all.

Comment on this clonotype: As yet, its antigen is unknown.

The Oncomine TCR Beta short-read assay was applied to DNA of cultured CD4+ T cells. The source of extracted genomic DNA was cultured CD4+ T cells. A single record per CDR3 protein comes from TCRdb applying MiXCR to the PCR reads. In the table there are fewer than 13,000 distinct CDR3 sequences, roughly 43% of which are singletons. The sample's treatment: approximately nine-day PBMC culture with coronavirus spike peptide pools or control peptides (ViraFEST assay). ViraFEST used peptide pools to expand antigen-specific T cells, then sequenced TCRs. The CDR3 length is 12 residues. The germline V gene has CDR1 MNHNS and CDR2 SASEGT. Between the trimmed V and J ends, which lost 4 bases and 6 bases, there was a span of 8 bases.

Source material: CD4+ T cells from blood, cultured in vitro. This sequence originates from a human donor who had recovered from COVID-19. The chain is built from TRBV6-1 and TRBJ2-3; D tentatively reads TRBD1 or TRBD2 (6 bases each). In DNA form, the CDR3 reads TGTGCCAGCAGTGCGGGGGCCGATACGCAGTATTTT. Translation gives CASSAGADTQYF.